One sample yielded the 30 T cell receptor beta chains listed below, sequenced in a study of lymphopenia after photon versus proton radiotherapy (dated by TCRdb to about 2019). Receptor amplification or capture employed the immunoSEQ multiplex PCR assay. The immuneACCESS repertoire file appears here via TCRdb, limited to in-frame rearrangements. These files lack a portion of the clones; in checked studies, under half of the deficit traces to unresolved V genes, and the cause of the others is not known. For this sample there are tens of thousands of clones; approximately 86% appear just once. The ten largest clones take up over 10% of the sample. Material: peripheral blood, obtained from a patient treated with proton-based radiotherapy. These receptors were collected from a man of 80 years or more with esophageal cancer.

The J gene is TRBJ2-3, the V gene TRBV6-6; D remains unclear. The V end lost 7 bases, the J end lost 1 base, and 12 bases lay between the germline ends. The CDR3 is made up of 14 amino acids. CDR1 is MNHNY, CDR2 SVGAGI, per germline (reference sequence). The CDR3 region is CASTGSRGTDTQYF. The CDR3 DNA sequence: TGTGCCAGCACGGGCAGTCGAGGCACAGATACGCAGTATTTT.

The CDR3 nucleotides are TGTGCCAGTAGCGGGGAGGCAGGGCGAGCTTTCTTT. Its protein is CASSGEAGRAFF. The chain carries TRBV19 and TRBJ1-1; weak D call: TRBD1 (5 bases). The CDR3 is made up of 12 amino acids. CDR1 is LNHDA and CDR2 is SQIVND in the germline V gene (reference sequence). Trimming pared 6 bases from V and 10 bases from J, leaving 15 bases between. The full variable domain, with the rest looked up from reference TRBV19 and TRBJ1-1, is DGGITQSPKYLFRKEGQNVTLSCEQNLNHDAMYWYRQDPGQGLRLIYYSQIVNDFQKGDIAEGYSVSREKKESFPLTVTSAQKNPTAFYLCASSGEAGRAFFGQGTRLTVV.

The gene calls are TRBV27 and TRBJ2-4; D possibly corresponds to TRBD2 (6 bases). This CDR3 is 16 amino acids long. Germline assignment: CDR1 MNHEY and CDR2 SMNVEV (reference sequence). V lost 5 bases to trimming and J lost 1 base, with 15 bases between them. As DNA, the CDR3 is TGTGCCAGCAGTCCCTGGAGGGAGGAGGCCAAAAACATTCAGTACTTC. Residues: CASSPWREEAKNIQYF.

The chain uses TRBV29-1 and TRBJ2-2, with 8 positions matching TRBD1. Germline V gene sequence: CDR1 SQVTM, CDR2 ANQGSEA. The CDR3 length is 14 residues. J gave up 4 bases and V 7 bases, and 8 bases lay outside the gene matches. In DNA form, the CDR3 reads TGCAGCGCCCGGACAGGGATAGGCACCGGGGAGCTGTTTTTT. Translation: CSARTGIGTGELFF.

V usage is TRBV7-9 and J usage is TRBJ1-4; a weak D match, TRBD1 (6 bases). Looked up from germline, CDR1 is SEHNR and CDR2 is FQNEAQ (reference sequence). CDR3 length: 16 residues. The germline V and J ends were trimmed by 5 bases and 0 bases, with 13 bases remaining between them. The DNA of the CDR3 is TGTGCCAGCAGCACGATTTCAGGGGCAACTAATGAAAAACTGTTTTTT. This encodes CASSTISGATNEKLFF. Together with reference TRBV7-9 and TRBJ1-4, the CDR3 gives the full variable domain: DTGVSQNPRHKITKRGQNVTFRCDPISEHNRLYWYRQTLGQGPEFLTYFQNEAQLEKSRLLSDRFSAERPKGSFSTLEIQRTEQGDSAMYLCASSTISGATNEKLFFGSGTQLSVL.

CDR3 amino acids: CAWSAILNTEAFF. The CDR3 DNA follows: TGTGCCTGGAGTGCGATATTGAACACTGAAGCTTTCTTT. The chain employs TRBV30 and TRBJ1-1; the D is unclear. In germline, CDR1 is GTSNPN, CDR2 SVGIG (reference sequence). Trimming removed 1 base at V and 0 bases at J, with 6 bases between. The CDR3 has 13 residues. Combining the CDR3 with reference TRBV30 and TRBJ1-1 gives the whole variable domain SQTIHQWPATLVQPVGSPLSLECTVEGTSNPNLYWYRQAAGRGLQLLFYSVGIGQISSEVPQNLSASRPQDRQFILSSKKLLLSDSGFYLCAWSAILNTEAFFGQGTRLTVV.

J is TRBJ2-7 and V is TRBV27, with D perhaps TRBD1 (6 bases). Germline V lookup: CDR1 MNHEY, CDR2 SMNVEV (reference sequence). This CDR3 contains 14 residues. V was cut by 4 bases and J by 1 base, with 11 bases left in between. The DNA for the CDR3 is TGTGCCAGCAGTTCGATCGACAGGTCCTACGAGCAGTACTTC. Its translation: CASSSIDRSYEQYF.

The chain recombines TRBV6-5 with TRBJ2-7, with TRBD1 as a possible D gene (5 bases). Germline loops: CDR1 MNHEY, CDR2 SVGAGI. V lost 0 bases to trimming and J lost 5 bases, with 11 bases between them. This CDR3 region has 14 residues. The CDR3 region has the DNA TGTGCCAGCAGTTACTCGCGCAGGGCCCACGAGCAGTACTTC. This translates into CASSYSRRAHEQYF.

The chain joins TRBV14 to TRBJ1-1; D is undetermined. In germline, CDR1 is SGHDN, CDR2 FVKESK. Trimming pared 3 bases from V and 7 bases from J, leaving 12 bases between. The CDR3 loop spans 13 amino acids. CDR3 protein: CASSQADGVEAFF. The CDR3 nucleotides are TGTGCCAGCAGCCAGGCGGACGGAGTTGAAGCTTTCTTT.

The CDR3 bases are TGTGCCAGCAGCCAAGATTCGGTGTCGCGAACAGGCCAAGGCAGTGGCTACACCTTC. Translated: CASSQDSVSRTGQGSGYTF. This chain uses TRBV14 with TRBJ1-2; the D gene is possibly TRBD1 (5 bases). The CDR3 spans 19 residues. Germline values: CDR1 SGHDN, CDR2 FVKESK. Trimming took off 0 bases at V and 7 bases at J, with 27 bases between the two ends.

This chain links TRBV6-5 with TRBJ1-5; 7 bases match TRBD1. From germline, CDR1 is MNHEY and CDR2 SVGAGI. This CDR3 is 14 amino acids long. V gave up 2 bases and J gave up 2 bases; unmatched junction bases: 0. This CDR3 is CASSYGQGNQPQHF. For the CDR3, the DNA is TGTGCCAGCAGTTACGGACAGGGCAATCAGCCCCAGCATTTT.

V gene TRBV30 combines with J gene TRBJ2-5; D is possibly TRBD2 (6 bases). The germline CDR1 and CDR2 sequences are GTSNPN and SVGIG (reference sequence). The CDR3 runs 13 residues. V lost 2 bases and J lost 4, with 11 bases in between. CDR3 region: CAWSIHSGETQYF. CDR3 nucleotide sequence: TGTGCCTGGAGTATACATAGCGGAGAGACCCAGTACTTC.

The rearrangement joins TRBV27 to TRBJ1-4, with D unresolved. The CDR3 loop spans 9 amino acids. Deletions cut 4 bases from V and 13 bases from J, with 4 bases between. Germline CDR1 and CDR2: MNHEY and SMNVEV (reference sequence). The CDR3, as DNA: TGTGCCAGCAGTTCATCACTGTTTTTT. This sequence encodes CASSSSLFF.

This clone has just one count. This sequence joins TRBV5-6 and TRBJ2-7; D uncertain. The V and J ends lost 0 bases and 6 bases respectively, with 10 bases between them. The CDR3 runs to 13 residues. Per germline, CDR1 SGHDT and CDR2 YYEEEE. This chain's CDR3 is CASSLESRREQYF. The CDR3 nucleotides are TGTGCCAGCAGCTTGGAGAGTAGACGCGAGCAGTACTTC.

The rearrangement joins TRBV4-3 to TRBJ2-2, with 10 nucleotides matching TRBD1. The V gene's germline CDR1 is LGHNA and CDR2 YSLEER. V gave up 0 bases and J gave up 4 bases; unmatched junction bases: 5. There are 17 residues in the CDR3. CDR3 residues: CASSQDYGTGATGELFF. The DNA for the CDR3 is TGCGCCAGCAGCCAAGATTATGGGACAGGGGCCACCGGGGAGCTGTTTTTT.

The chain recombines TRBV11-2 with TRBJ1-1, with unresolved D. This CDR3 has 14 amino acids. Looked up from germline, CDR1 is SGHAT and CDR2 is FQNNGV. V was clipped by 4 bases and J by 6 bases, with 15 bases between them. For the CDR3, the DNA is TGTGCCAGCAGCTCAACGACCCGGCGGGCTGAAGCTTTCTTT. Protein: CASSSTTRRAEAFF.

The CDR3, as DNA: TGTGCCAGCAGCTTAGTAGGCGGCACAGATACGCAGTATTTT. This gives the protein CASSLVGGTDTQYF. The rearrangement joins TRBV7-6 to TRBJ2-3, with unresolved D. V was pared by 1 base and J by 1 base, with 6 bases between. Germline-derived CDR1 and CDR2 are SGHVS and FNYEAQ. The CDR3 sequence is 14 residues long.

The chain is built from TRBV5-6 and TRBJ1-2; weak D call: TRBD1 (5 bases). Looked up from germline, CDR1 is SGHDT and CDR2 is YYEEEE. The CDR3 runs 17 residues. Trimming cost V 4 bases and J 6 bases, with 25 bases left between them. The CDR3 protein is CASSPGGRAELDDGYTF. Here the CDR3 DNA reads TGTGCCAGCAGCCCCGGCGGCAGGGCGGAGTTGGACGATGGCTACACCTTC.

The V call is TRBV28, the J call TRBJ1-6, with 9 bases aligning to TRBD1. Unmatched junction bases numbered 8, after V lost 5 bases and J lost 6 bases. This CDR3 is built from 16 residues. Looked up from germline, CDR1 is MDHEN and CDR2 is SYDVKM. The CDR3 loop is CASSPDRGVGNSPLHF. The CDR3 DNA follows: TGTGCCAGCAGTCCGGACAGGGGTGTTGGTAATTCACCCCTCCACTTT.

This clone has just one count. This chain uses TRBV19 with TRBJ2-1; 12 nucleotides agree with TRBD2. Trimming cost V 2 bases and J 3 bases; bases outside gene matches: 8. The germline V gene has CDR1 LNHDA and CDR2 SQIVND (reference sequence). The CDR3 consists of 18 residues. In DNA form, the CDR3 reads TGTGCCAGTAGTATAAGACTAGCGGGAGTCATAGGCTACAATGAGCAGTTCTTC. It encodes CASSIRLAGVIGYNEQFF.

This clone was found a few times. This chain links TRBV6-6 with TRBJ1-1, with a possible D match to TRBD1 (6 bases). Trimming shortened V by 4 bases and J by 1 base, and 10 bases separated the two germline ends. The germline V gene encodes CDR1 MNHNY and CDR2 SVGAGI (reference sequence). The CDR3 length is 14 residues. The CDR3 here is CASSFGQTNTEAFF. The CDR3 nucleotides read TGTGCCAGCAGTTTCGGACAGACGAACACTGAAGCTTTCTTT.

V gene TRBV18 combines with J gene TRBJ1-4; no clear D gene. V gave up 6 bases and J gave up 8 bases, with 13 bases separating them. This CDR3 is built from 13 residues. CDR1 and CDR2 from the germline V gene are KGHSH and LQKENI. The DNA of the CDR3 is TGTGCCAGCTCGGAGGCGGGAAGAGAAAAACTGTTTTTT. As protein: CASSEAGREKLFF.

This chain joins TRBV29-1 and TRBJ1-1; TRBD1 matches at 8 bases. The length of the CDR3 is 14 residues. J lost 5 bases, V lost 6 bases, and 11 bases had no gene match. The germline V gene has CDR1 SQVTM and CDR2 ANQGSEA. This chain's CDR3 is CSVQPTGEGTEAFF. As DNA, the CDR3 is TGCAGCGTCCAACCGACAGGGGAGGGGACTGAAGCTTTCTTT.

The rearrangement joins TRBV7-2 to TRBJ2-1, with D unresolved. This CDR3 region has 15 residues. Germline V gene sequence: CDR1 SGHTA, CDR2 FQGNSA. Trimming shortened V by 3 bases and J by 0 bases, and 9 bases separated the two germline ends. In nucleotides, the CDR3 is TGTGCCAGCAGCTTGATGAAGAGCTCCTACAATGAGCAGTTCTTC. Translated: CASSLMKSSYNEQFF.

This clone was detected only once. The rearrangement links TRBV5-5 to TRBJ1-5; D is perhaps TRBD1 (5 bases). The CDR3 spans 14 residues. The germline V and J ends were trimmed by 0 bases and 10 bases, with 14 bases remaining between them. CDR1 and CDR2 (germline): SGHKS, YYEKEE (reference sequence). Written as DNA, the CDR3 is TGTGCCAGCAGCTTGGGGGGACCAGTATCACCCCAGCATTTT. As protein: CASSLGGPVSPQHF. The entire variable domain, with the rest obtained from reference TRBV5-5 and TRBJ1-5, is as follows: DAGVTQSPTHLIKTRGQQVTLRCSPISGHKSVSWYQQVLGQGPQFIFQYYEKEERGRGNFPDRFSARQFPNYSSELNVNALLLGDSALYLCASSLGGPVSPQHFGDGTRLSIL.

The chain is built from TRBV28 and TRBJ2-1; the D gene could be TRBD1 or TRBD2 (7 bases each). CDR1 and CDR2 (germline): MDHEN, SYDVKM. The CDR3 length is 16 residues. With 3 bases removed from V and 10 bases from J, the gap between germline ends came to 22 bases. DNA of the CDR3: TGTGCCAGCAGTTTGGGACAGTTGGCGGGAGTTGGGGAGCAGTTCTTC. Translation gives CASSLGQLAGVGEQFF.

The chain links TRBV30 to TRBJ2-3; 8 nucleotides match TRBD2. This CDR3 has 14 residues. Germline V lookup: CDR1 GTSNPN, CDR2 SVGIG (reference sequence). Losses at the gene ends were 2 bases for V and 4 bases for J; bases not matched to a gene: 5. In DNA form, the CDR3 reads TGTGCCTGGAGTTACAGCGGGGGCGCAGATACGCAGTATTTT. Translation: CAWSYSGGADTQYF. The full variable domain, with the rest looked up from reference TRBV30 and TRBJ2-3, is SQTIHQWPATLVQPVGSPLSLECTVEGTSNPNLYWYRQAAGRGLQLLFYSVGIGQISSEVPQNLSASRPQDRQFILSSKKLLLSDSGFYLCAWSYSGGADTQYFGPGTRLTVL.

The CDR3 is CASSLGQGVSGNTIYF. The CDR3 DNA reads TGTGCCAGCAGCTTAGGTCAGGGCGTCTCTGGAAACACCATATATTTT. The chain has TRBV7-9 and TRBJ1-3; TRBD1 might be the D (5 bases). The CDR3 runs 16 residues. From germline, CDR1 is SEHNR and CDR2 FQNEAQ (reference sequence). Trimming cost V 1 base and J 0 bases, with 10 bases left between them.

The V gene is TRBV19, the J gene TRBJ1-1; tentative D call: TRBD1 (5 bases). CDR1 is LNHDA, CDR2 SQIVND, per germline (reference sequence). This CDR3 contains 14 residues. Trimming removed 4 bases from V and 4 bases from J, with 13 bases in between. This CDR3 reads CASSKGHGGTEAFF. The CDR3 nucleotides read TGTGCCAGTAGTAAAGGACACGGGGGCACTGAAGCTTTCTTT.

This rearrangement joins TRBV27 to TRBJ1-1; 10 nucleotides agree with TRBD1. Germline lookup yields CDR1 MNHEY and CDR2 SMNVEV (reference sequence). The CDR3 sequence is 14 residues long. With V trimmed by 5 bases and J by 5 bases, 5 bases remained unmatched. The CDR3 protein is CASSPGQGRTEAFF. The CDR3 nucleotides read TGTGCCAGCAGTCCGGGACAGGGGAGGACTGAAGCTTTCTTT.